The text below deals with one TCR beta chain. This sample was included in a study of blood T cell repertoires in COVID-19. Germline V lookup: CDR1 SGDLS, CDR2 YYNGEE. With 0 bases removed from V and 0 bases from J, the gap between germline ends came to 9 bases. The CDR3 runs to 16 residues. TCRdb keeps only in-frame clones here, not all; method: immunoSEQ multiplex PCR. Here the sample spans under 85,000 clones, around nine tenths being singletons. This chain joins TRBV9 and TRBJ2-2; unclear D gene. Material for sequencing was peripheral blood. This TCR came from a woman older than 75 with active or convalescent COVID-19. The CDR3 DNA sequence: TGTGCCAGCAGCGTAGCGATGGGCGCGAACACCGGGGAGCTGTTTTTT. The encoded protein is CASSVAMGANTGELFF.